Presented here are 30 T cell receptor beta chains from one specimen sequenced in a study of monozygotic twins with inflammatory bowel disease. TCRdb re-called the 5' RACE reads; every CDR3 protein appears as one record, without DNA. The data include 90,000 to 110,000 distinct CDR3 sequences; the top ten clones carry around 11%. Sequencing was carried out using blood. All receptors come from a human donor with ulcerative colitis or Crohn's disease, or a healthy co-twin of an affected twin (not recorded which).

The chain joins TRBV5-1 to TRBJ1-2; as DNA is missing, the TRBD1 call by TCRdb cannot be tested. This CDR3 spans 13 amino acids. The germline V gene encodes CDR1 SGHRS and CDR2 YFSETQ. CDR3 amino acids: CASRKPGQEGYTF.

CDR3 sequence reads: CASSLPGPFSEQFF. V gene TRBV7-6 combines with J gene TRBJ2-1; checking the TCRdb D call of TRBD1 is not possible without DNA. Looked up from germline, CDR1 is SGHVS and CDR2 is FNYEAQ. The CDR3 is made up of 14 amino acids.

This chain joins TRBV9 and TRBJ1-4; no DNA is available, so the TRBD1 call from TCRdb remains unchecked. Germline lookup yields CDR1 SGDLS and CDR2 YYNGEE. This CDR3 is built from 17 residues. The CDR3 loop is CASSIGPLGATNEKLFF.

This chain links TRBV12-3 or TRBV12-4 with TRBJ2-3; without DNA, the TCRdb call of TRBD2 cannot be checked. The CDR3 spans 16 residues. Here the CDR3 reads CASSTLAGGPGDTQYF.

The CDR3 here is CASSSGRATDTQYF. This chain connects TRBV5-1 to TRBJ2-3. Germline CDR1 reads SGHRS; CDR2 reads YFSETQ. The CDR3 runs to 14 residues.

The V gene is TRBV2, the J gene TRBJ2-2; TCRdb selects TRBD2, and the lack of DNA leaves this call unchecked. The CDR3 loop spans 13 amino acids. CDR1 and CDR2 (germline): SNHLY, FYNNEI. CDR3: CASKAGNTGELFF.

The chain uses TRBV7-2 and TRBJ2-5. Germline V gives CDR1 SGHTA, CDR2 FQGNSA. CDR3 length: 12 amino acids. The chain's CDR3 is CASSLALETQYF.

V and J are TRBV7-2 and TRBJ2-3; lacking DNA, the TRBD1 call made by TCRdb goes unchecked. There are 18 residues in the CDR3. CDR1 is SGHTA and CDR2 is FQGNSA in the germline V gene. The CDR3 protein is CASSLAGGGSFPTDTQYF.

The V and J genes are TRBV3-1 and TRBJ2-4; TCRdb returns TRBD1, unconfirmable since there is no DNA. In germline, CDR1 is LGHDT, CDR2 YNNKEL (reference sequence). The CDR3 is 16 amino acids. The CDR3 loop reads CASSQDWGFGKNIQYF.

The gene calls are TRBV2 and TRBJ2-7; the TCRdb call, TRBD1, lacks DNA for checking. CDR1 and CDR2 from the germline V gene are SNHLY and FYNNEI. CDR3 length: 17 amino acids. The CDR3 reads CASSEAQGFKGSYEQYF.

This chain connects TRBV7-8 to TRBJ2-5; absent DNA, TCRdb's TRBD2 call cannot be checked. Per germline, CDR1 SGHVS and CDR2 FQNEAQ. This CDR3 contains 16 residues. The CDR3 loop is CASSSFRDSPQETQYF.

This rearrangement joins TRBV2 to TRBJ1-5. Germline assignment: CDR1 SNHLY and CDR2 FYNNEI. The CDR3 contains 13 residues. The CDR3 region is CASSVWANQPQHF.

CDR3: CASSLRTSGDYNEQFF. The chain employs TRBV7-8 and TRBJ2-1; checking the TCRdb D call of TRBD2 is not possible without DNA. CDR3 size: 16 residues. Germline CDR1 is SGHVS and CDR2 is FQNEAQ.

The chain has TRBV5-1 and TRBJ2-7. Germline V CDR1 and CDR2: SGHRS, YFSETQ. CDR3 length: 14 amino acids. The CDR3 sequence: CASSLEVSSYEQYF.

The chain couples TRBV7-9 to TRBJ1-6. This CDR3 is built from 14 residues. Germline V gives CDR1 SEHNR, CDR2 FQNEAQ (reference sequence). The chain's CDR3 is CASSPGPSNSPLHF. Together with reference TRBV7-9 and TRBJ1-6, the CDR3 gives the full variable domain: DTGVSQNPRHKITKRGQNVTFRCDPISEHNRLYWYRQTLGQGPEFLTYFQNEAQLEKSRLLSDRFSAERPKGSFSTLEIQRTEQGDSAMYLCASSPGPSNSPLHFGNGTRLTVT.

The V call is TRBV5-1, the J call TRBJ1-5; TCRdb's D call, TRBD1, is unchecked because there is no DNA. Germline CDR1 and CDR2: SGHRS and YFSETQ. The CDR3 contains 14 residues. CDR3 sequence reads: CASSTGSFGQPQHF. Variable domain in full (rest from reference TRBV5-1 and TRBJ1-5): KAGVTQTPRYLIKTRGQQVTLSCSPISGHRSVSWYQQTPGQGLQFLFEYFSETQRNKGNFPGRFSGRQFSNSRSEMNVSTLELGDSALYLCASSTGSFGQPQHFGDGTRLSIL.

CDR3: CSVYGGIRYEQFF. The chain has TRBV29-1 and TRBJ2-1; TCRdb's assignment of TRBD1 cannot be checked, as there is no DNA. The CDR3 covers 13 residues. The germline CDR1 and CDR2 sequences are SQVTM and ANQGSEA.

The rearrangement links TRBV6-1 to TRBJ2-1; there is no DNA to check the TCRdb D call of TRBD2. Germline CDR1 MNHNS, CDR2 SASEGT. This CDR3 region has 15 residues. The CDR3: CASSGLAGVGNEQFF.

The gene calls are TRBV12-3 or TRBV12-4 and TRBJ2-2; TCRdb selects TRBD1, and the lack of DNA leaves this call unchecked. The CDR3 covers 13 residues. The CDR3 sequence is CASRGGPAGELFF.

The J gene is TRBJ1-1, the V gene TRBV9; no DNA is available, so the TRBD1 call from TCRdb remains unchecked. This CDR3 has 15 amino acids. The V gene's germline CDR1 is SGDLS and CDR2 YYNGEE. CDR3 region: CASSVTGGLNTEAFF.

CDR3 sequence reads: CASSLIPGPLNEQFF. V and J are TRBV5-1 and TRBJ2-1; TCRdb names TRBD1, which stays unverified in the absence of DNA. The CDR3 has 15 residues. Germline CDR1 reads SGHRS; CDR2 reads YFSETQ.

The rearrangement links TRBV20-1 to TRBJ1-5; TCRdb picks TRBD1, but there is no DNA to check that call. Germline V gene lookup returns CDR1 DFQATT and CDR2 SNEGSKA (reference sequence). CDR3 length equals 15 residues. The CDR3 loop reads CSARTADRARQPQHF.

The chain is built from TRBV9 and TRBJ2-2; TCRdb lists TRBD2, though no DNA is available to test this call. Germline V CDR1 and CDR2: SGDLS, YYNGEE. The CDR3 has 14 residues. CDR3: CASSTRPYLGELFF.

This sequence joins TRBV29-1 and TRBJ2-3; the TRBD2 assignment by TCRdb is unverifiable without DNA. Germline V gene lookup returns CDR1 SQVTM and CDR2 ANQGSEA. The CDR3 sequence is 13 residues long. CDR3 in amino acids: CSVGDSGTDTQYF.

The chain carries TRBV4-1 and TRBJ1-2. CDR3 length: 19 amino acids. Germline V gives CDR1 MGHRA, CDR2 YSYEKL. The CDR3 sequence: CASSQDRGRGGGKNYGYTF.

The chain combines TRBV5-1 with TRBJ2-7; TCRdb gives TRBD2 as the D gene, but with no DNA this cannot be confirmed. This CDR3 is 14 amino acids long. CDR1 and CDR2 (germline): SGHRS, YFSETQ. The CDR3: CASAGLVDPYEQYF.

J is TRBJ2-7 and V is TRBV5-1. CDR3 length equals 16 residues. CDR1 is SGHRS and CDR2 is YFSETQ in the germline V gene. CDR3 sequence reads: CASSPQVELYSYEQYF.

The rearrangement joins TRBV7-2 to TRBJ1-1; checking the TCRdb D call of TRBD1 is not possible without DNA. Germline values: CDR1 SGHTA, CDR2 FQGNSA. There are 14 residues in the CDR3. This chain's CDR3 is CASSLVGRNTEAFF.

The V gene is TRBV2, the J gene TRBJ1-6; the TCRdb D gene call, TRBD1, has no DNA to confirm it. Germline V gene sequence: CDR1 SNHLY, CDR2 FYNNEI. CDR3 length: 17 amino acids. The CDR3 spells CASSPPGRSSYNSPLHF.

J is TRBJ1-1 and V is TRBV28. Germline CDR1 MDHEN, CDR2 SYDVKM. CDR3 length: 16 amino acids. The CDR3 sequence is CASSLWTDDMNTEAFF. Based on the CDR3 plus reference TRBV28 and TRBJ1-1, the full variable domain is DVKVTQSSRYLVKRTGEKVFLECVQDMDHENMFWYRQDPGLGLRLIYFSYDVKMKEKGDIPEGYSVSREKKERFSLILESASTNQTSMYLCASSLWTDDMNTEAFFGQGTRLTVV.